This paragraph reports one T cell receptor beta chain. Here immunoSEQ multiplex PCR was the method, and the copy in TCRdb shows in-frame clones only, minus some. In the table there are around 72,000 clones, about 86% of which are singletons. Germline lookup yields CDR1 LGHNA and CDR2 YSLEER. V was pared by 5 bases and J by 0 bases, with 6 bases of the junction left unmatched. There are 16 residues in the CDR3. This sample was included in a study of glioma-infiltrating T cells after dendritic cell vaccination. The TCR originated in a human donor with glioblastoma. Sequences were derived from blood, sampled before dendritic cell vaccination. The chain uses TRBV4-3 and TRBJ2-1; 8 bases agree with TRBD1. The CDR3 is CASSSGGQGSYNEQFF. CDR3 sequence (DNA): TGCGCCAGCAGCTCAGGTGGACAGGGCTCCTACAATGAGCAGTTCTTC.